This TCR beta chain was documented in a study of beta chain features in type 1 diabetes. Approximately 100 mL of blood, on average, came from one heparinised draw per donor. Over 95% purity was reached by all sorted populations. This clone appeared many times. Its antigen is as yet unknown. TCRB transcripts that were expressed got sequenced, as all of the isolated RNA had been reverse transcribed. Clones were read by immunoSEQ multiplex PCR, and TCRdb kept only the in-frame ones, dropping some. Of 300,000 to 350,000 clones in the sample, approximately 14% were seen once. Study-level results: Shortening that was moderate but significant affected the TCRB CDR3s of Type 1 diabetes patients in all four CD4+ subsets. The analysis here could not establish whether HLA type shapes TCRB rearrangement.

The clonotype was recovered from a man aged 25-40 years in good health. Sequenced input: central memory CD4+ T cells from blood.

The CDR3 DNA reads TGTGCCAGCAGCTTGTATGGTAAAGCCTATGGCTACACCTTC. It yields the protein CASSLYGKAYGYTF. The chain has TRBV5-8 and TRBJ1-2; D ambiguous. Germline CDR1 SGHTS, CDR2 YDEGEE. The CDR3 is 14 residues long. The V end was cut by 1 base, the J end by 4 bases, with 11 bases between.